The clone carrying this T cell receptor (beta chain) was found once. This sample is part of a study of blood T cell repertoires in COVID-19. Looking at the study overall: Collection of acute and convalescent COVID-19 samples took place in the United States, Italy and Spain. Sample material is recorded as cDNA or gDNA derived from T cells, B-cell-depleted T cells, or PBMCs.

CDR3 length equals 15 residues. Germline CDR1 reads LNHDA; CDR2 reads SQIVND (reference sequence). V trimming: 5 bases; J trimming: 5 bases; junction bases outside the gene matches: 10. Assay used: immunoSEQ multiplex PCR; TCRdb lists only in-frame clones, some missing. In the table there are about 210,000 clones, 83% of which are singletons. This clonotype originated in a middle-aged woman with active or convalescent COVID-19. Sequenced sample: peripheral blood. The chain joins TRBV19 to TRBJ2-3, with TRBD2 matching 7 bases. The CDR3 here is CASSLSGDGGDTQYF. The CDR3 bases are TGTGCCAGTAGTCTGAGCGGGGACGGGGGAGATACGCAGTATTTT. The entire variable domain, with the rest obtained from reference TRBV19 and TRBJ2-3, is as follows: DGGITQSPKYLFRKEGQNVTLSCEQNLNHDAMYWYRQDPGQGLRLIYYSQIVNDFQKGDIAEGYSVSREKKESFPLTVTSAQKNPTAFYLCASSLSGDGGDTQYFGPGTRLTVL.